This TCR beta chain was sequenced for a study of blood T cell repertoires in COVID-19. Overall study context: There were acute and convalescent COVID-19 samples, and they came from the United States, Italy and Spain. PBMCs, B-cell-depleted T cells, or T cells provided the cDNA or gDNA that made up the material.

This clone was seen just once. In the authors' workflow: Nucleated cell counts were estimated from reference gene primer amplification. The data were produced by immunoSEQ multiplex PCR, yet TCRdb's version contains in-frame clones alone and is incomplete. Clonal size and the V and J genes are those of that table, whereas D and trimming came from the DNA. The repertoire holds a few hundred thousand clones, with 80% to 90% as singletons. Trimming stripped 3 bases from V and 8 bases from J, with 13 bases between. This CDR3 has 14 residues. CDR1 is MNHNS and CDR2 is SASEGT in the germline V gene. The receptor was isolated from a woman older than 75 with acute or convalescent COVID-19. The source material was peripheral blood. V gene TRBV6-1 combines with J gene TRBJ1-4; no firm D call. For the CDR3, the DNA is TGTGCCAGCAGTGAGACATTGCGGGAAGAAAAACTGTTTTTT. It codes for CASSETLREEKLFF.